This paragraph reports one TCR beta chain. Its antigen is undetermined. CDR1 is LNHDA and CDR2 is SQIVND in the germline V gene (reference sequence). V was trimmed by 0 bases and J by 0 bases, leaving 8 bases between them. CDR3 size: 15 residues. These data come from a study of cytomegalovirus exposure and HLA in healthy donors. Overall study findings and caveats: In terms of immune exposure information, only CMV serostatus was available. One cluster of highly shared sequence variants probably arose as a sequencing artifact. Later analysis associated a missense DCLRE1C variant with TCR beta V- and J-gene trimming.

A multiplex PCR was run with 60 Vbeta primers and 13 Jbeta primers. Under the authors' procedure: A later analysis counted about 80 million unique TCR beta chains, around 10 million shared. The data were produced by immunoSEQ multiplex PCR, yet TCRdb's version contains in-frame clones alone and is incomplete. That table furnishes V, J and clone size, whereas the DNA furnished D and trimming. The profile shows approximately 160,000 clones, more than 60% of them singletons. This TCR was sampled from a woman in her 30s in good health and CMV-seropositive. This chain connects TRBV19 to TRBJ1-2; D is uncertain. The sample comprised PBMCs. As DNA, the CDR3 is TGTGCCAGTAGTATAGATCTAGGCGCTAACTATGGCTACACCTTC. Translated, it gives CASSIDLGANYGYTF.